This TCR beta chain comes out of a study of T-cell reconstitution after alpha-beta-depleted transplantation in children. V lost 3 bases and J lost 0, with 18 bases in between. The CDR3 runs to 18 residues. In its sample, this clonotype was seen many times. Using unique molecular identifiers, the investigators prepared the TCRbeta library. TCRdb reanalysed the PCR reads using MiXCR and keeps one entry per CDR3 protein. The sample includes fewer than 350,000 distinct CDR3 sequences, 11% seen only once; the top ten take 23%. Here the sequenced sample was peripheral blood, taken 180 days after TCRalphabeta/CD19-depleted stem cell transplant. The rearrangement links TRBV12-3 or TRBV12-4 to TRBJ2-1; tentative D call: TRBD1 (5 bases). This TCR was sampled from a male patient between 2 and 10 years old who had a stem cell transplant for chronic granulomatous disease, so the T cells may come from the graft donor. CDR3: CASSFKVVGRASYNEQFF. CDR3 sequence (DNA): TGTGCCAGCAGTTTTAAGGTCGTCGGCAGGGCCTCCTACAATGAGCAGTTCTTC.